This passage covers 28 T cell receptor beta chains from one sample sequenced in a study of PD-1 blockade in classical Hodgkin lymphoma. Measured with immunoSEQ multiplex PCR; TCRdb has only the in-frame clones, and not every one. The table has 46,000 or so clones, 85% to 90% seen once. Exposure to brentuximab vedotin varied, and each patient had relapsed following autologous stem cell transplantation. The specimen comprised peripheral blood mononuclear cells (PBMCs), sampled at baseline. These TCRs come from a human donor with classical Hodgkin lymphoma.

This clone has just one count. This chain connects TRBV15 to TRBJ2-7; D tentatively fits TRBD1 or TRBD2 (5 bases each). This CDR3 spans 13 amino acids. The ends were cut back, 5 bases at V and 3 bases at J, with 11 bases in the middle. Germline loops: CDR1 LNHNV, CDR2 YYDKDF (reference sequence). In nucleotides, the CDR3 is TGTGCCACCAGCTTAGGGACCAGCTACGAGCAGTACTTC. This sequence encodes CATSLGTSYEQYF.

The CDR3 DNA follows: TGTGCCAGCACTCCCGGGCGAGGCACAGATACGCAGTATTTT. It specifies CASTPGRGTDTQYF. This chain joins TRBV6-5 and TRBJ2-3; D unresolved. The V end was cut by 7 bases, the J end by 1 base, with 12 bases between. The CDR3 totals 14 residues. CDR1 MNHEY and CDR2 SVGAGI come from the germline V gene.

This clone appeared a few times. The CDR3 region is CASSLGGGGANVLTF. The CDR3, as DNA: TGTGCCAGCAGCTTGGGCGGCGGTGGGGCCAACGTCCTGACTTTC. The rearrangement links TRBV7-3 to TRBJ2-6; D uncertain. The V end was cut by 3 bases, the J end by 3 bases, with 9 bases between. In germline, CDR1 is SGHTA, CDR2 FQGTGA. The CDR3 runs to 15 residues.

CDR3 DNA sequence: TGTGCCAGCAAACAATGGGAGGGGGCGCGGGAAAAACTGTTTTTT. This codes for CASKQWEGAREKLFF. This sequence joins TRBV27 and TRBJ1-4, with 7 bases fitting TRBD1. Germline assignment: CDR1 MNHEY and CDR2 SMNVEV (reference sequence). The CDR3 spans 15 residues. The J segment lost 8 bases and the V segment lost 7 bases, leaving 13 bases of the junction unmatched.

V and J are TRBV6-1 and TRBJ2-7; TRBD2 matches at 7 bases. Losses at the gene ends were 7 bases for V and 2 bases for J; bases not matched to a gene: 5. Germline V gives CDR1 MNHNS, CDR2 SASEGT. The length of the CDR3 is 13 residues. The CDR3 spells CASTGGGTYEQYF. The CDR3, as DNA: TGTGCCAGCACCGGCGGGGGAACCTACGAGCAGTACTTC.

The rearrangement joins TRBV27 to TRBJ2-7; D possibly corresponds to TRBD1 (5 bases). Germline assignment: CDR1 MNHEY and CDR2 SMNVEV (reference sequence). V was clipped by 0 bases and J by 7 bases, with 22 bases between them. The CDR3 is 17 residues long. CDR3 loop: CASSLSSGWVTSSEQYF. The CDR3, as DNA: TGTGCCAGCAGTTTATCGTCAGGGTGGGTCACCTCTAGTGAGCAGTACTTC.

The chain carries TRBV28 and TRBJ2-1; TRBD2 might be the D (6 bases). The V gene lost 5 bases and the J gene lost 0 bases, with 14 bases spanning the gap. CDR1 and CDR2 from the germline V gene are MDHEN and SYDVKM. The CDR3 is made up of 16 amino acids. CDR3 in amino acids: CASSVLAGSSYNEQFF. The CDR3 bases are TGTGCCAGCAGTGTACTAGCAGGAAGCTCCTACAATGAGCAGTTCTTC.

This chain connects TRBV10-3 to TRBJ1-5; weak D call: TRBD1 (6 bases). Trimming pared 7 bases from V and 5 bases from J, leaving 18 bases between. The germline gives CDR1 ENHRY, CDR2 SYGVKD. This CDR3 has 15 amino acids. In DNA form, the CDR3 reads TGTGCCATCAACCTGACAGGCTGGGGGTATCAGCCCCAGCATTTT. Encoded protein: CAINLTGWGYQPQHF.

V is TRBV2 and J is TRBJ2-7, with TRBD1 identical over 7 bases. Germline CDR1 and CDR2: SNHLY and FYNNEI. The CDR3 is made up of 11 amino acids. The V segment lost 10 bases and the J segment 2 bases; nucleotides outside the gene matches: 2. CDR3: CAIQGTYEQYF. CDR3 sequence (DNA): TGTGCCATACAGGGGACCTACGAGCAGTACTTC.

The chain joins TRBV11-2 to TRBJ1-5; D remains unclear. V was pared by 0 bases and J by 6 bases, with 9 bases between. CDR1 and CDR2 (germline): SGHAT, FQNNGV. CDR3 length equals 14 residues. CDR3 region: CASSLDRGSQPQHF. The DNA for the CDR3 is TGTGCCAGCAGCTTAGATCGAGGGAGTCAGCCCCAGCATTTT. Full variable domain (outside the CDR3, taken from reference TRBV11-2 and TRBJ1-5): EAGVAQSPRYKIIEKRQSVAFWCNPISGHATLYWYQQILGQGPKLLIQFQNNGVVDDSQLPKDRFSAERLKGVDSTLKIQPAKLEDSAVYLCASSLDRGSQPQHFGDGTRLSIL.

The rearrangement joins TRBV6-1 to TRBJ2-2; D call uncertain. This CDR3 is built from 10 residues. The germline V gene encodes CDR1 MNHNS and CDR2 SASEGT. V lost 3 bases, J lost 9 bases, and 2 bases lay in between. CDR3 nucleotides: TGTGCCAGCAGTGAGTGGGAGCTGTTTTTT. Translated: CASSEWELFF.

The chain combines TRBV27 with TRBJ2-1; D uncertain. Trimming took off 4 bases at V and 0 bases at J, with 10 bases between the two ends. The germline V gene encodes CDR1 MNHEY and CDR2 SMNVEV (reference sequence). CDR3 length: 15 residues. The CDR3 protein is CASSSLGSSYNEQFF. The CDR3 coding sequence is TGTGCCAGCAGTTCCCTGGGTAGCTCCTACAATGAGCAGTTCTTC.

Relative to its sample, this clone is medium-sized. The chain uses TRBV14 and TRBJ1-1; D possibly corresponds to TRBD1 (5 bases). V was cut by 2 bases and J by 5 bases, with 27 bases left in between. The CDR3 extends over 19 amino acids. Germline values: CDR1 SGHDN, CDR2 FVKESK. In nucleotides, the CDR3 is TGTGCCAGCAGCCAAATTTACGAGGGGATAACAGGAAGTGGGACTGAAGCTTTCTTT. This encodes CASSQIYEGITGSGTEAFF.

CDR3: CATSRGTSGSLTDTQYF. The CDR3 DNA follows: TGTGCCACCAGCAGAGGGACTAGCGGGAGTCTAACAGATACGCAGTATTTT. V gene TRBV15 combines with J gene TRBJ2-3, with 13 bases that match TRBD2. The CDR3 loop spans 17 amino acids. Trimming took 1 base from V and 3 from J; bases not matched to a gene: 4. Germline CDR1 LNHNV, CDR2 YYDKDF (reference sequence). The whole variable domain, remainder taken from reference TRBV15 and TRBJ2-3, is DAMVIQNPRYQVTQFGKPVTLSCSQTLNHNVMYWYQQKSSQAPKLLFHYYDKDFNNEADTPDNFQSRRPNTSFCFLDIRSPGLGDTAMYLCATSRGTSGSLTDTQYFGPGTRLTVL.

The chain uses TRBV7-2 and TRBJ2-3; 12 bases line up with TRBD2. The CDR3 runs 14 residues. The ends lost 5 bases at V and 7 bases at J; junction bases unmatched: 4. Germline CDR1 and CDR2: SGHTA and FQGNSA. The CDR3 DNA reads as TGTGCCAGCAGCGCGGGACTAGCGGGTCATACGCAGTATTTT. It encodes CASSAGLAGHTQYF.

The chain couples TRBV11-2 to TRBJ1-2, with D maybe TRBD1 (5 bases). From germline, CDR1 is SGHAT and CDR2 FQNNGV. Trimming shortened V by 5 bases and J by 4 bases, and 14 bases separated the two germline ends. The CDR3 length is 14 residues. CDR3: CASSKGPQTYGYTF. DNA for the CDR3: TGTGCCAGCAGCAAGGGACCACAAACCTATGGCTACACCTTC.

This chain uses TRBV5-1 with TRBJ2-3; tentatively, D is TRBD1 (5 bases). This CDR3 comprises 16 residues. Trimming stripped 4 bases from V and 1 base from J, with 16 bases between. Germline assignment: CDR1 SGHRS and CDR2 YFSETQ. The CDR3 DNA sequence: TGCGCCAGCAGCACAGGCCATCAGAGTGGCACAGATACGCAGTATTTT. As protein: CASSTGHQSGTDTQYF.

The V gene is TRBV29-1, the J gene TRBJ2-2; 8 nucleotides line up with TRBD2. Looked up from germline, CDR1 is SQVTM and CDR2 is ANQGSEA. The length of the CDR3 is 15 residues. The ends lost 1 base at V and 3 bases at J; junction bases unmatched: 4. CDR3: CSVEGAGGDTGELFF. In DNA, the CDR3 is TGCAGCGTTGAAGGTGCCGGGGGGGACACCGGGGAGCTGTTTTTT.

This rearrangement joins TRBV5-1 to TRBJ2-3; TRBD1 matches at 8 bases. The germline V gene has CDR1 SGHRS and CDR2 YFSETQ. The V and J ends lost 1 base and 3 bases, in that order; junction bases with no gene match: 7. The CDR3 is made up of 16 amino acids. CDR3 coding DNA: TGCGCCAGCAGCTTGCTTCCCGGGACAGGAACAGATACGCAGTATTTT. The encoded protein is CASSLLPGTGTDTQYF.

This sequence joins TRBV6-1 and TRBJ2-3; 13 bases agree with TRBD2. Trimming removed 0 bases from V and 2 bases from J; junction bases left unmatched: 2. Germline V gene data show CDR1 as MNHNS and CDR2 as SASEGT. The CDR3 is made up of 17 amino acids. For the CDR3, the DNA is TGTGCCAGCAGTGAAGCACTAGCGGGAGGGATCACAGATACGCAGTATTTT. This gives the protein CASSEALAGGITDTQYF.

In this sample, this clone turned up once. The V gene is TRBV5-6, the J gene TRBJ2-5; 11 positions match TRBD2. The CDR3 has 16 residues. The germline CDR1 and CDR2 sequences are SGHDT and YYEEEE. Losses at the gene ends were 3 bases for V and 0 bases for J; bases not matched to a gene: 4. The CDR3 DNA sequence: TGTGCCAGCAGCTCCCCACTAGCGGGGGACCAAGAGACCCAGTACTTC. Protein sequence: CASSSPLAGDQETQYF.

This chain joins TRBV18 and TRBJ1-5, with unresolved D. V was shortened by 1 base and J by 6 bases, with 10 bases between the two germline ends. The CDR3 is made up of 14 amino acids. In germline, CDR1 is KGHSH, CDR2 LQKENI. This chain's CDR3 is CASSPQAYGQPQHF. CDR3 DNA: TGTGCCAGCTCACCACAGGCTTACGGTCAGCCCCAGCATTTT.

CDR3 sequence: CASSLSPDSQGQGYTF. Here the CDR3 DNA reads TGTGCCAGCAGCTTGAGCCCGGATAGTCAAGGGCAGGGCTACACCTTC. V and J are TRBV7-6 and TRBJ1-2; D gene uncertain. Trimming took off 3 bases at V and 8 bases at J, with 22 bases between the two ends. The CDR3 extends over 16 amino acids. The germline V gene encodes CDR1 SGHVS and CDR2 FNYEAQ.

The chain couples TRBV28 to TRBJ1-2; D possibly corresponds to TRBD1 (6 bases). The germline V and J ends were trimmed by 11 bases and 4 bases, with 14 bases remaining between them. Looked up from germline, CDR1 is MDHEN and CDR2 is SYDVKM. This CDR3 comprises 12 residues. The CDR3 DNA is TGTGCCCACGGGGGGGCGCGCTATGGCTACACCTTC. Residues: CAHGGARYGYTF.

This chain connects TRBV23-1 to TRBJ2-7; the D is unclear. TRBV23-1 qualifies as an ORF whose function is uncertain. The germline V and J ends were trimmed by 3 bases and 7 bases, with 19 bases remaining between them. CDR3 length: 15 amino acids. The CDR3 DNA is TGCGCCAGCAGTCAGTTGAGGTCCTATACTCGGGAGCAGTACTTC. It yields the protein CASSQLRSYTREQYF.

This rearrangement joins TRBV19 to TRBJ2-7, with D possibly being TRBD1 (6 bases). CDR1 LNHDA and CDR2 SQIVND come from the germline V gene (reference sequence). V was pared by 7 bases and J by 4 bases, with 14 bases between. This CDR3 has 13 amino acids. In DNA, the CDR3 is TGTGCCAGTAAAGAGACAGGAGAATACGAGCAGTACTTC. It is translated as CASKETGEYEQYF.

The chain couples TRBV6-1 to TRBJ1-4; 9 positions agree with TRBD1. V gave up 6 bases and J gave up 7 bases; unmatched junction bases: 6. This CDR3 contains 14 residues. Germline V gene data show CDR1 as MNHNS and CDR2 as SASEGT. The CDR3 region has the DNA TGTGCCAGCAGAATACAGGGGGCGCTTGAAAAACTGTTTTTT. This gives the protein CASRIQGALEKLFF.

This CDR3 reads CASSLVQAAQGAEAFF. In DNA, the CDR3 is TGTGCCAGCAGTTTAGTCCAGGCTGCACAGGGGGCTGAAGCTTTCTTT. The V and J genes are TRBV28 and TRBJ1-1; 8 bases are shared with TRBD1. The CDR3 covers 16 residues. V lost 2 bases to trimming and J lost 6 bases; unmatched junction nucleotides: 11. Per germline, CDR1 MDHEN and CDR2 SYDVKM.